The subject of this entry is one TCR beta chain. This clonotype was recorded at least ten times. Its cognate antigen has yet to be identified. Base qualities are missing; no much larger clone stands one base away. The data are from a study of human T cells and chemical hapten exposure listed by TCRdb under 2021. Regarding the research as a whole: For sensitization, 2% DPC in acetone was applied to a 2 cm by 2 cm area of upper inner arm skin. Libraries were combined into a pool for sequencing, and differences in TCR yield between samples came mainly from small differences in library volumes within the pool. Blood samples were taken from patients before sensitization (week 0) and then at 2, 6 and about 24 weeks after DPC sensitization. Blood for TCR sequencing was provided by twenty-nine alopecia patients at one to four time points (pre-sensitization, 2, 6 and 24 weeks). Weekly therapeutic DPC doses were additionally applied to the scalp of patients throughout the roughly 26-week study period. Patch testing was done on the upper back using Finn chambers containing 0.01% DPC, and results were scored after 6 days according to International Contact Dermatitis Research Group standards. Alopecia areata with under or over 50% scalp involvement, alopecia totalis and alopecia universalis were represented in the patient cohort, which was mostly female. Peripheral blood TCR repertoire changes were tracked in vivo in alopecia patients during primary and secondary sensitization to the hapten diphenylcyclopropenone (DPC).

The germline V gene gives CDR1 as SGHDN and CDR2 as FVKESK. V lost 4 bases and J lost 4 bases; the stretch between them is 14 bases long. CDR3 length: 15 amino acids, cysteine to phenylalanine. This entry keeps only the CDR3 DNA: 45 bases, framed from base 1. Explained via the paper, the time point label denotes: patch test 2, 6 weeks after DPC sensitization. The sample's treatment or condition, from its label and the paper: therapeutic diphenylcyclopropenone sensitization with weekly scalp DPC. Blood at each patch-test visit was drawn before the patch test was applied. Patients were considered eligible if aged 18 to 70, diagnosed with alopecia and deemed suitable for DPC therapy, and patients were excluded if pregnant. Unfractionated whole blood was collected in Tempus Blood RNA tubes, and total RNA was extracted from that blood. General conclusions and limits of the study: After repeated subsampling, the strength of the expansion versus patch-test correlation and the threshold at which it became significant changed. Patch test score was positively correlated with the number of PT1 expanded TCRs, with significance at thresholds 8, 16 and 32 but not at 4. All patients had alopecia, a presumed autoimmune disease, so their immune response might differ from that of healthy individuals. Significantly more large CDR3 similarity clusters were formed by expanded TCRs than by pre-sensitization or healthy control sets, consistent with antigen-driven responses. The number of TCRs above 1 in 1000 frequency did not change with DPC sensitization; there was no evidence of global repertoire structure alterations.

The library was prepared using RACE. Data came from a NextSeq 500. During library preparation, unique molecular identifiers were attached to individual cDNA molecules so that TCRs could be counted in a quantitative, reproducible way. Both TCR alpha and TCR beta chains were sequenced from each blood RNA sample. In the paper's pipeline: Samples had a median of about 90,000 TCRs, with a range from about 20,000 to 690,600. V, J and CDR3 annotation of the TCR reads was carried out using the Decombinator software suite. For the PS versus PT1 abundance plots, all samples were subsampled to the same number of TCRs (28,000). Expanded TCRs were defined as absent before sensitization and observed at least eight times at the 2-week time point. The public reads were quality trimmed at Q25 with fastp and then assembled into clones with MiXCR by TCRdb, keeping productive beta chains. A single entry per CDR3 protein holds the most common genes and DNA from its merged rows. These V and J calls originate from TCRdb's pipeline instead of the authors' own analysis. Here the sample has a few hundred thousand distinct CDR3 sequences; about 6.9% occur a single time. The ten largest clones represent around 6% of the sample.

This sequence uses TRBV14 and TRBJ1-3; matching of 5 bases hints at TRBD1 as the D gene. The sequencing used whole blood, collected in connection with sensitization to the hapten diphenylcyclopropenone (DPC). The origin of this receptor is a woman between 18 and 29 years old with alopecia areata. Some clones in this sample may be carry-over from other donors' samples. The DNA is as follows: TGTGCCAGCAGCCCCATCCGGGACGGAGGAAACACCATATATTTT. Its coded protein is CASSPIRDGGNTIYF.